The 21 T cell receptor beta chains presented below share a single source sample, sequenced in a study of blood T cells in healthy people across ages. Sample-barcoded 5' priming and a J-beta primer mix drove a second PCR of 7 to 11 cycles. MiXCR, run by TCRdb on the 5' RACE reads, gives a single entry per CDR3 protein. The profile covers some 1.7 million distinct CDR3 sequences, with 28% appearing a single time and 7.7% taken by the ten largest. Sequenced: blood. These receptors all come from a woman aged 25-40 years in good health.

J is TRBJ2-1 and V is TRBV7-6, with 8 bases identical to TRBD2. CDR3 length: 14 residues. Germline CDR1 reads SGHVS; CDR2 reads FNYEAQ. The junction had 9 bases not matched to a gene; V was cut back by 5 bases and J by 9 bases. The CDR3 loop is CASSLKGLVGEQFF. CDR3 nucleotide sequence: TGTGCCAGCAGCCTTAAGGGACTAGTGGGTGAGCAGTTCTTC.

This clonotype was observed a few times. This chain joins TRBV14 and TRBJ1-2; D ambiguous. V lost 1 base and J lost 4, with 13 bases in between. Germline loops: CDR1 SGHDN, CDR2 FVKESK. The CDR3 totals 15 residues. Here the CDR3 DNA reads TGTGCCAGCAGCCAAGGACCCCTGTGGAGCTATGGCTACACCTTC. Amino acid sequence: CASSQGPLWSYGYTF.

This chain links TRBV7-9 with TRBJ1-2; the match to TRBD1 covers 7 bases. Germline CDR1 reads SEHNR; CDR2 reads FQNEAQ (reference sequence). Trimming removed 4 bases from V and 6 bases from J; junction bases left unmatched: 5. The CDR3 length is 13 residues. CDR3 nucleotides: TGTGCCAGCAGCTGGGACAGACCCCATGGCTACACCTTC. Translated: CASSWDRPHGYTF.

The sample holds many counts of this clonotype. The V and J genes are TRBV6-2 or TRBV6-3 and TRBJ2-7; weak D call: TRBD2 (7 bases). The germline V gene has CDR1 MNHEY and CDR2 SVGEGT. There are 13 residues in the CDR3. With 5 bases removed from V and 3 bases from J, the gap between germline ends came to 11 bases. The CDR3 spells CASSRGAFYEQYF. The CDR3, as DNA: TGTGCCAGCAGTCGGGGGGCCTTCTACGAGCAGTACTTC.

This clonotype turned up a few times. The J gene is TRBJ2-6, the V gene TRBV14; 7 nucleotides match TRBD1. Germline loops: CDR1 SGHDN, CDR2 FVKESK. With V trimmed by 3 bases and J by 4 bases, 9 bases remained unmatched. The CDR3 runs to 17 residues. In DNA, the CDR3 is TGTGCCAGCAGCCACCGACAGGGTGTGAACGGGGCCAACGTCCTGACTTTC. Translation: CASSHRQGVNGANVLTF.

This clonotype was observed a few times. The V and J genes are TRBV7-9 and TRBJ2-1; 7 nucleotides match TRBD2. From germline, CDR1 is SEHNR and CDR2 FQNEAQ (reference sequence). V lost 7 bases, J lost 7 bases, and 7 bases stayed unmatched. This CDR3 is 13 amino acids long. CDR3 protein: CASNGGSWNEQFF. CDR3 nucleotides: TGTGCCAGCAACGGGGGGTCGTGGAATGAGCAGTTCTTC.

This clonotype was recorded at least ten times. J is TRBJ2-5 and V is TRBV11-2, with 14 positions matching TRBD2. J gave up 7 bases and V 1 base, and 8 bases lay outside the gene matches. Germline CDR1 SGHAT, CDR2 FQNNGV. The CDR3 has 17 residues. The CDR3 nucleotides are TGTGCCAGCAGCTTAGGGACTAGCGGGGGGCCGGTGGGGACCCAGTACTTC. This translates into CASSLGTSGGPVGTQYF. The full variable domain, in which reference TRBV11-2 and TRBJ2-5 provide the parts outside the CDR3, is EAGVAQSPRYKIIEKRQSVAFWCNPISGHATLYWYQQILGQGPKLLIQFQNNGVVDDSQLPKDRFSAERLKGVDSTLKIQPAKLEDSAVYLCASSLGTSGGPVGTQYFGPGTRLLVL.

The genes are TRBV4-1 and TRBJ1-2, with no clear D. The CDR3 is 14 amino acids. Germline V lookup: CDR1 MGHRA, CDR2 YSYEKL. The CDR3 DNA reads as TGCGCTAACAGCCAAGACATCTCTAACTATGGCTACACCTTC. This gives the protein CANSQDISNYGYTF.

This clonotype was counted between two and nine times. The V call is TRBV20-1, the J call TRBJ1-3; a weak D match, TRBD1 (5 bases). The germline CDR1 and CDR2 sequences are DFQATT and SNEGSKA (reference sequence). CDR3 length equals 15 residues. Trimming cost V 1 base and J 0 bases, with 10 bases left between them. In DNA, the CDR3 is TGCAGTGCTAGAGCGTGGGGGGACTCTGGAAACACCATATATTTT. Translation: CSARAWGDSGNTIYF.

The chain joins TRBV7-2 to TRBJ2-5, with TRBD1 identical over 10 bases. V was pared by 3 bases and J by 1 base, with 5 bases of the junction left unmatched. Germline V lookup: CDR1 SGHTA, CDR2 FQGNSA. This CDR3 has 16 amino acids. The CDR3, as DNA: TGTGCCAGCAGCTTCAGGACAGGGGGAACCCAAGAGACCCAGTACTTC. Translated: CASSFRTGGTQETQYF.

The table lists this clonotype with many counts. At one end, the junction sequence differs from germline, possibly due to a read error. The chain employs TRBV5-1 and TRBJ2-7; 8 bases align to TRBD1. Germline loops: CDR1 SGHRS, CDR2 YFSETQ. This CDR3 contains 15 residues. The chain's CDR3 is CASSSGQGGFYEQYF. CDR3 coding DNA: TGTGCCAGCAGCTCCGGACAGGGAGGATTCTACGAGCAGTACTTC. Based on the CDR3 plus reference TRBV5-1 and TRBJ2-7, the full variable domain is KAGVTQTPRYLIKTRGQQVTLSCSPISGHRSVSWYQQTPGQGLQFLFEYFSETQRNKGNFPGRFSGRQFSNSRSEMNVSTLELGDSALYLCASSSGQGGFYEQYFGPGTRLTVT.

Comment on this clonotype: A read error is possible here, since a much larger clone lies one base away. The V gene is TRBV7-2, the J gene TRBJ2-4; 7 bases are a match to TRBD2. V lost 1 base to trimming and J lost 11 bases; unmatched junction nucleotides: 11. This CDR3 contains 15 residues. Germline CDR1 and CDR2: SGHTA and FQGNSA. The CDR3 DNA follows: TGTGCCAGCAGCTTAGACGCGGGAGCAGGGAACGTTCAGTACTTC. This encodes CASSLDAGAGNVQYF.

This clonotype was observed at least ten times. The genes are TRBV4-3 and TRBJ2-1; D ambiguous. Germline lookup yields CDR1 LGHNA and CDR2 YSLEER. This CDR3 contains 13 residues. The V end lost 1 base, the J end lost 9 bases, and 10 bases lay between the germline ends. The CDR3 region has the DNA TGCGCCAGCAGCCAAGTTCTATTCGGTGAGCAGTTCTTC. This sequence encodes CASSQVLFGEQFF.

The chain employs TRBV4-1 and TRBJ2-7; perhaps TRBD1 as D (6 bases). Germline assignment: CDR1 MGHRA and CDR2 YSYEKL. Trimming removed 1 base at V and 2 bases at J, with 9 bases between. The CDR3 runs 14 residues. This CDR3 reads CASSQGDTAYEQYF. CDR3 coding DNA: TGCGCCAGCAGCCAAGGGGACACCGCCTACGAGCAGTACTTC.

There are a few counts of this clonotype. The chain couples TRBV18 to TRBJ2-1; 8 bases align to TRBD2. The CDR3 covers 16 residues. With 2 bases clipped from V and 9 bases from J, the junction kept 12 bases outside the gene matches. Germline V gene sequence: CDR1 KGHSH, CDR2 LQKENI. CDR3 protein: CASSPRLALREGEQFF. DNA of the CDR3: TGTGCCAGCTCACCAAGACTAGCGTTACGAGAGGGTGAGCAGTTCTTC.

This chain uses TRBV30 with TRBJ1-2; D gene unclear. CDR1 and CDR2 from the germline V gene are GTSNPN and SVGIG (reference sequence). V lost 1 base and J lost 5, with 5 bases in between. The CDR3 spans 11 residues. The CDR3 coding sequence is TGTGCCTGGAGTGCTCCGTATGGCTACACCTTC. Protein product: CAWSAPYGYTF.

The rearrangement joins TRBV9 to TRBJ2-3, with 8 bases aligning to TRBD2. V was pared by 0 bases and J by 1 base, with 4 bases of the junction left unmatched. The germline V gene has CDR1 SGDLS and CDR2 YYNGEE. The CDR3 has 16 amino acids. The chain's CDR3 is CASSVESGGGTDTQYF. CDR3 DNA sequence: TGTGCCAGCAGCGTAGAGTCCGGGGGGGGCACAGATACGCAGTATTTT. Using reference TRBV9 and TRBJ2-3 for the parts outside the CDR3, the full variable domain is DSGVTQTPKHLITATGQRVTLRCSPRSGDLSVYWYQQSLDQGLQFLIQYYNGEERAKGNILERFSAQQFPDLHSELNLSSLELGDSALYFCASSVESGGGTDTQYFGPGTRLTVL.

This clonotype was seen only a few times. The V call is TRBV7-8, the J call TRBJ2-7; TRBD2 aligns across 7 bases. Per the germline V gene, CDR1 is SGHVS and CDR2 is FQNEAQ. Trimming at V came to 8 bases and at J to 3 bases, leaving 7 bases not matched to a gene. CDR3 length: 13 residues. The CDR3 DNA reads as TGTGCCAGCGCACTAGCGAGCTACTACGAGCAGTACTTC. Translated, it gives CASALASYYEQYF.

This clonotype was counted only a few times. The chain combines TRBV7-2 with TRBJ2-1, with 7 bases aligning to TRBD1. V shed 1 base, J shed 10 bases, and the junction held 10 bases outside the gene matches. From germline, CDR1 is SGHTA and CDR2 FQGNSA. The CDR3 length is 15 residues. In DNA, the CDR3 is TGTGCCAGCAGCTTAGTCAATATGAGGGGGCGAGAGCAGTTCTTC. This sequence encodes CASSLVNMRGREQFF.

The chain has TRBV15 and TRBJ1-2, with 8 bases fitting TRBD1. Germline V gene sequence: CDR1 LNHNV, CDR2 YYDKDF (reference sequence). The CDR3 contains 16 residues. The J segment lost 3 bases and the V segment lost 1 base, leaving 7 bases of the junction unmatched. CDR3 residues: CATSRGKPTGDYGYTF. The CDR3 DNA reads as TGTGCCACCAGCAGAGGTAAACCGACAGGGGACTATGGCTACACCTTC.

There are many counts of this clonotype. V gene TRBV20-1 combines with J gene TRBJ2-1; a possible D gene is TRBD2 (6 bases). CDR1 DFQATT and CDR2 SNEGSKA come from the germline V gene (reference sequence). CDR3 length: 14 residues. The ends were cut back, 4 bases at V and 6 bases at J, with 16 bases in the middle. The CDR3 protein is CSATSGQYRNEQFF. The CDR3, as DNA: TGCAGTGCTACAAGCGGGCAGTACCGCAATGAGCAGTTCTTC.